This is a list of T cell receptor beta chains from one sample in a study of blood T cell repertoires in COVID-19. Libraries were prepared by immunoSEQ multiplex PCR; TCRdb keeps only in-frame clonotypes and omits some of them. The repertoire holds 85,000 to 90,000 clones, with 65% to 90% as singletons. Sequencing input: peripheral blood. The receptor source for this set is a woman older than 75 with active or convalescent COVID-19. The CDR3 runs from the conserved cysteine through the conserved F or W. D genes are given only for firm matches. Clone size, where shown, is once, few, many, or a class for clones that have expanded.

>TRBV28|NA|TRBD1|TRBJ1-2
CASSGKGANTYGYTF
TGTGCCAGCAGTGGGAAGGGGGCGAACACCTATGGCTACACCTTC
>TRBV9|NA|TRBD1|TRBJ1-2
CASSVEQGKYGYTF
TGTGCCAGCAGCGTAGAACAGGGGAAGTATGGCTACACCTTC
>TRBV19|NA|TRBD1|TRBJ2-5
CASSHDRATAQETQYF
TGTGCCAGTAGTCACGACAGGGCAACCGCCCAAGAGACCCAGTACTTC
>TRBV3-1/TRBV3-2|once|NA|TRBJ2-2
CASSQDRAGELFF
TGTGCCAGCAGCCAAGACAGGGCCGGGGAGCTGTTTTTT
>TRBV5-6|NA|NA|TRBJ1-1
CASSTYTEAFF
TGTGCCAGCAGCACTTACACTGAAGCTTTCTTT
>TRBV29-1|NA|NA|TRBJ1-2
CSVLRTANYGYTF
TGCAGCGTATTACGGACAGCTAACTATGGCTACACCTTC
>TRBV5-1|NA|TRBD2|TRBJ2-3
CASSLVASGGTDTQYF
TGCGCCAGCAGCTTGGTAGCTAGCGGGGGGACAGATACGCAGTATTTT
>TRBV14|NA|TRBD1|TRBJ1-2
CASSQDSGTGFGYTF
TGTGCCAGCAGCCAAGACTCCGGGACAGGGTTTGGCTACACCTTC
>TRBV7-2|NA|TRBD1|TRBJ1-5
CASSPGQGFNQPQHF
TGTGCCAGCAGCCCGGGACAGGGGTTCAATCAGCCCCAGCATTTT
>TRBV30|NA|TRBD2|TRBJ2-7
CASSRGGSYEQYF
TGTGCCTCATCCCGGGGGGGGTCCTACGAGCAGTACTTC
>TRBV7-9|NA|NA|TRBJ1-5
CASSLGLQGVQPQHF
TGTGCCAGCAGCTTAGGTTTACAGGGTGTTCAGCCCCAGCATTTT
>TRBV5-6|NA|NA|TRBJ1-2
CASSLAGRRVENGYTF
TGTGCCAGCAGCTTGGCAGGCCGCAGGGTGGAGAATGGCTACACCTTC
>TRBV10-3|NA|NA|TRBJ1-6
CAIRKTINNSPLHF
TGTGCCATCAGGAAGACAATTAATAATTCACCCCTCCACTTT
>TRBV28|few|TRBD1|TRBJ1-1
CASRPGQGSEAFF
TGTGCCAGCAGACCTGGACAGGGTTCTGAAGCTTTCTTT
>TRBV25-1|NA|TRBD2|TRBJ2-1
CASSTGGTSGRDEQFF
TGTGCCAGCTCTACCGGCGGGACTAGCGGGAGGGATGAGCAGTTCTTC
>TRBV6-5|NA|TRBD2|TRBJ2-7
CASSFQRGGGYEQYF
TGTGCCAGCAGTTTTCAGCGGGGGGGCGGATACGAGCAGTACTTC
>TRBV6-2/TRBV6-3|few|NA|TRBJ2-5
CASSPQAGSPLRVPLKRETQYF
TGTGCCAGCAGCCCGCAGGCGGGATCCCCTCTCAGAGTTCCCTTGAAGCGGGAGACCCAGTACTTC
>TRBV30|few|NA|TRBJ1-5
CAWADLTQGNQPQHF
TGTGCCTGGGCGGACCTGACCCAGGGGAATCAGCCCCAGCATTTT
>TRBV11-2|once|NA|TRBJ1-1
CASSLLDRNTEAFF
TGTGCCAGCAGCTTGTTGGACAGGAACACTGAAGCTTTCTTT
>TRBV5-1|NA|TRBD1|TRBJ2-7
CASSFNRGREQYF
TGCGCCAGCAGCTTTAACAGGGGGCGAGAGCAGTACTTC
>TRBV27|NA|NA|TRBJ2-5
CASSPAGETQYF
TGTGCCAGCAGCCCGGCAGGAGAGACCCAGTACTTC
>TRBV28|NA|TRBD1|TRBJ2-7
CASSGQVPYEQYF
TGTGCCAGCAGTGGACAGGTTCCTTACGAGCAGTACTTC
>TRBV7-2|NA|NA|TRBJ2-5
CASSLVLHGGLETQYF
TGTGCCAGCAGCTTGGTACTTCATGGGGGCCTCGAGACCCAGTACTTC
>TRBV3-1/TRBV3-2|NA|NA|TRBJ2-7
CASSQNRASEQYF
TGTGCCAGCAGCCAGAACAGGGCTAGCGAGCAGTACTTC
>TRBV19|once|NA|TRBJ2-7
CASSIDGRGAGPYEQYF
TGTGCCAGTAGTATAGACGGACGGGGAGCTGGACCCTACGAGCAGTACTTC
>TRBV19|NA|NA|TRBJ2-1
CASSIGRANEQFF
TGTGCCAGTAGTATAGGGAGGGCCAATGAGCAGTTCTTC
>TRBV5-1|NA|TRBD1|TRBJ1-1
CASRRQGGTEAFF
TGCGCCAGCAGAAGACAGGGGGGAACTGAAGCTTTCTTT
>TRBV7-2|NA|NA|TRBJ1-2
CASTGGGYGYTF
TGTGCCAGCACCGGGGGGGGTTATGGCTACACCTTC
>TRBV19|once|TRBD2|TRBJ2-1
CASSRPLGAGSYNEQFF
TGTGCCAGTAGTAGGCCCCTAGGAGCGGGGAGTTACAATGAGCAGTTCTTC
>TRBV10-1|few|TRBD1|TRBJ1-1
CASSESGTGDTEAFF
TGCGCCAGCAGTGAGTCGGGGACAGGGGATACTGAAGCTTTCTTT
>TRBV27|NA|NA|TRBJ2-2
CATRGASYTGELFF
TGCGCAACCCGGGGAGCCTCTTACACCGGGGAGCTGTTTTTT
>TRBV5-1|NA|TRBD2|TRBJ2-1
CASSLPSGRNEQFF
TGCGCCAGCAGCTTACCTAGCGGGAGGAATGAGCAGTTCTTC
>TRBV6-6|few|TRBD1|TRBJ2-7
CASRPPGGSAYEQYF
TGTGCCAGCAGGCCTCCAGGGGGCTCTGCCTACGAGCAGTACTTC
>TRBV28|NA|TRBD1|TRBJ1-1
CASSARRTGRYKRTEAFF
TGTGCCAGCAGTGCACGCCGGACAGGGCGTTATAAGAGGACTGAAGCTTTCTTT
>TRBV12-3/TRBV12-4|NA|NA|TRBJ1-5
CASSRQGVQPQHF
TGTGCCAGCAGTCGCCAAGGGGTTCAGCCCCAGCATTTT
>TRBV7-2|NA|TRBD1|TRBJ1-2
CASSVPGTGFYGYTF
TGTGCCAGCAGCGTACCCGGGACAGGGTTCTATGGCTACACCTTC